These 13 T cell receptor beta chains share one sample of origin, sequenced in a study of blood T cell repertoires in COVID-19. Using immunoSEQ multiplex PCR, the repertoire was profiled, and TCRdb retains in-frame clones only, with some absent. Seen here are roughly 220,000 clones, around 86% observed once, and the top ten hold about 2.9%. Input material: peripheral blood. Receptor source: a man aged 55 to 70 with acute or convalescent COVID-19.

CDR3 sequence reads: CASSIRTGAEAEQYF. The CDR3 DNA reads as TGCGCCAGCAGCATACGGACAGGGGCAGAGGCCGAGCAGTACTTC. This chain connects TRBV5-1 to TRBJ2-7; 9 nucleotides agree with TRBD1. V shed 4 bases, J shed 6 bases, and the junction held 11 bases outside the gene matches. The germline CDR1 and CDR2 sequences are SGHRS and YFSETQ. The CDR3 is 15 residues long.

The chain carries TRBV7-7 and TRBJ2-5; 7 bases align to TRBD1. Germline-derived CDR1 and CDR2 are SSHAT and FNYEAQ (reference sequence). This CDR3 spans 13 amino acids. The V segment lost 5 bases and the J segment 2 bases; nucleotides outside the gene matches: 2. DNA for the CDR3: TGTGCCAGCAGCGCACAGGGGCAAGAGACCCAGTACTTC. It codes for CASSAQGQETQYF.

The gene calls are TRBV5-4 and TRBJ2-7, with 8 bases fitting TRBD1. After removal of 0 bases from V and 3 bases from J, the junction contained 2 bases not matched to a gene. This CDR3 is 14 amino acids long. CDR1 and CDR2 (germline): SGHNT, YYREEE (reference sequence). The CDR3 region has the DNA TGTGCCAGCAGCTTGGTGGGACAGGACTACGAGCAGTACTTC. It yields the protein CASSLVGQDYEQYF.

The chain employs TRBV28 and TRBJ1-2, with D perhaps matching TRBD1 (6 bases). The CDR3 is 13 residues long. V dropped 5 bases and J dropped 4 bases, with 11 bases sitting between them. Germline V CDR1 and CDR2: MDHEN, SYDVKM. CDR3 sequence reads: CASSTNRAYGYTF. In DNA form, the CDR3 reads TGTGCCAGCAGTACCAACAGGGCCTATGGCTACACCTTC.

The rearrangement links TRBV3-1 (or the pseudogene TRBV3-2) to TRBJ2-5, with TRBD2 matching 13 bases. V shed 4 bases, J shed 4 bases, and the junction held 6 bases outside the gene matches. The CDR3 runs 16 residues. CDR1 and CDR2 (germline): LGHDT, YNNKEL (reference sequence). The CDR3 coding sequence is TGTGCCAGCAGCCTGGGAACTAGCGGGGGGGGAGAGACCCAGTACTTC. Protein sequence: CASSLGTSGGGETQYF.

The chain combines TRBV5-1 with TRBJ2-2; D is undetermined. CDR1 is SGHRS and CDR2 is YFSETQ in the germline V gene. This CDR3 comprises 12 residues. Trimming took 4 bases from V and 5 from J, leaving 6 bases between them. The CDR3 protein is CASSPLTGELFF. The CDR3 DNA sequence: TGCGCCAGCAGCCCTCTTACCGGGGAGCTGTTTTTT.

This clone was seen more than once but under ten times. The rearrangement links TRBV5-1 to TRBJ1-1; possibly TRBD1 for D (5 bases). This CDR3 has 13 residues. From germline, CDR1 is SGHRS and CDR2 YFSETQ. Between the trimmed V and J ends, which lost 2 bases and 11 bases, there was a span of 16 bases. The CDR3, as DNA: TGCGCCAGCAGCTTAGGAGAAGGGGCGAGGGCTTTCTTT. It encodes CASSLGEGARAFF.

As concerns this clone: One end of the junction fails to match germline, which may point to a read error. The J gene is TRBJ2-3, the V gene TRBV3-1 (or the pseudogene TRBV3-2); 8 nucleotides align to TRBD2. The CDR3 is 16 residues long. Germline values: CDR1 LGHDT, CDR2 YNNKEL (reference sequence). The CDR3 coding sequence is TGTGCCAGCAGCCAAGATTCCCTAGCGGGTACAGGTACGCAGTATTTT. Residues: CASSQDSLAGTGTQYF.

V gene TRBV9 combines with J gene TRBJ2-7; 9 bases are shared with TRBD1. This CDR3 comprises 16 residues. V gave up 4 bases and J gave up 0 bases; unmatched junction bases: 8. The germline V gene has CDR1 SGDLS and CDR2 YYNGEE. CDR3 sequence reads: CASSPRWDRASYEQYF. The CDR3, as DNA: TGTGCCAGCAGCCCTCGTTGGGACAGGGCCTCCTACGAGCAGTACTTC.

V is TRBV11-1 and J is TRBJ2-7; D unclear. Trimming shortened V by 3 bases and J by 2 bases, and 5 bases separated the two germline ends. CDR1 is SGHAT, CDR2 FQDESV, per germline (reference sequence). The length of the CDR3 is 12 residues. CDR3 region: CASSFRPYEQYF. The CDR3 DNA sequence: TGTGCCAGCAGCTTCCGTCCCTACGAGCAGTACTTC.

This chain connects TRBV5-1 to TRBJ2-1; 11 nucleotides match TRBD2. Germline CDR1 and CDR2: SGHRS and YFSETQ. The CDR3 loop spans 15 amino acids. The ends lost 4 bases at V and 8 bases at J; junction bases unmatched: 8. Here the CDR3 reads CASSPGGLAVHEQFF. CDR3 DNA sequence: TGCGCCAGCAGCCCGGGGGGACTAGCGGTCCATGAGCAGTTCTTC.

Note on this clone: A junction end diverges from the germline sequence, so it may reflect a read error. The V gene is TRBV29-1, the J gene TRBJ1-1; D is unresolved. The germline CDR1 and CDR2 sequences are SQVTM and ANQGSEA. The length of the CDR3 is 11 residues. CDR3 in DNA: TGCAACGTTGAGTTGAGCACTGAAGCTTTCTTT. This sequence encodes CNVELSTEAFF. The full variable domain, rest sourced from reference TRBV29-1 and TRBJ1-1, is SAVISQKPSRDICQRGTSLTIQCQVDSQVTMMFWYRQQPGQSLTLIATANQGSEATYESGFVIDKFPISRPNLTFSTLTVSNMSPEDSSIYLCNVELSTEAFFGQGTRLTVV.

V and J are TRBV24-1 and TRBJ2-3; 9 bases align to TRBD2. The V gene's germline CDR1 is KGHDR and CDR2 SFDVKD. With V trimmed by 6 bases and J by 6 bases, 6 bases remained unmatched. CDR3 length equals 14 residues. CDR3 region: CATSFSGGADTQYF. The CDR3 DNA sequence: TGTGCCACCAGTTTTAGCGGGGGCGCGGATACGCAGTATTTT.